Listed below are T cell receptor beta chains from one sample, sequenced in a study of OX40 agonist ivuxolimab in advanced cancers. Sequencing used immunoSEQ multiplex PCR; TCRdb keeps in-frame clones, though not all of them. The sample carries 35,000 to 40,000 clones, approximately 86% recorded once. The specimen was CD4+ or CD8+ T cells sorted from blood, collected in a trial of the OX40 agonist ivuxolimab. Receptors originate from an adult with an advanced solid tumor such as melanoma, head and neck, liver or kidney cancer. The CDR3 runs from the conserved cysteine through the conserved F or W. Fields, in order: J gene, V gene, clone size, D gene, CDR3 DNA, CDR3 protein. A D gene is named only where the DNA matches it firmly. The size entry is marked missing in some rows and otherwise reads once, few, many or a size class.

>TRBJ1-2|TRBV5-8|NA|TRBD1
TGTGCCAGCAGCCCCACCGGACAGGGGGTCGGTGGCTACACCTTC
CASSPTGQGVGGYTF
>TRBJ1-2|TRBV25-1|NA|TRBD1
TGTGCCAGCAGTGAGGGACAGGGCGTGGATGGCTACACCTTC
CASSEGQGVDGYTF
>TRBJ1-3|TRBV19|once|NA
TGTGCCAGTAGTATACTCGGGGGGAAATCTGGAAACACCATATATTTT
CASSILGGKSGNTIYF
>TRBJ1-1|TRBV9|NA|TRBD1
TGTGCCAGCAGCGTAAAGGACAGGGGCACTGAAGCTTTCTTT
CASSVKDRGTEAFF
>TRBJ2-6|TRBV27|NA|NA
TGTGCCAGCAGGCGCCTCGGGGACTCTGGGGCCAACGTCCTGACTTTC
CASRRLGDSGANVLTF
>TRBJ1-3|TRBV19|NA|TRBD1
TGTGCCAGTACCTCGACAGGGCTCGGAAACACCATATATTTT
CASTSTGLGNTIYF
>TRBJ1-4|TRBV7-6|NA|NA
TGTGCCAGCAGCCCCCTCAACATTAATGAAAAACTGTTTTTT
CASSPLNINEKLFF
>TRBJ1-6|TRBV18|NA|NA
TGTGCCAGCTCACCACCGACGGCAAGCTCCTATAATTCACCCCTCCACTTT
CASSPPTASSYNSPLHF
>TRBJ2-3|TRBV25-1|NA|TRBD2
TGTGCCAGCAGTTTAGCGGGGGCCCGCACAGATACGCAGTATTTT
CASSLAGARTDTQYF
>TRBJ2-7|TRBV7-2|NA|TRBD1
TGTGCCAGCAGCTTAGGTGGGACAGGGCTCTCCTACGAGCAGTACTTC
CASSLGGTGLSYEQYF
>TRBJ2-6|TRBV11-2|NA|NA
TGTGCCAGCAGCTTAGTGTGGTGGAGGGGGCGTGGGGCCAACGTCCTGACTTTC
CASSLVWWRGRGANVLTF
>TRBJ2-7|TRBV11-2|NA|NA
TGTGCCAGCAGCCGGGCGTTCTCCTACGAGCAGTACTTC
CASSRAFSYEQYF
>TRBJ1-1|TRBV21-1|NA|NA
TGTGCCAGCAGCCCCGGGAGCCCGCGGAACACTGAAGCTTTCTTT
CASSPGSPRNTEAFF